This T cell receptor (beta chain) was identified in a study of cytomegalovirus exposure and HLA in healthy donors. Study summary: Some 200 million T cells yielded 100 million to 130 million unique TCR beta sequences, as an earlier analysis found. Findings and caveats of the study: A later analysis reportedly found fewer N-insertions in an Asian-associated ancestry cluster than the approximately 700-donor mean.

Germline loops: CDR1 MDHEN, CDR2 SYDVKM. V lost 3 bases, J lost 11 bases, and 7 bases stayed unmatched. CDR3 length: 13 residues. As concerns this clone: No antigen is known for it.

The PCR employed 60 Vbeta primers together with 13 Jbeta primers. Data came from immunoSEQ multiplex PCR; TCRdb stores just in-frame clones and leaves some out. The sample comprises more than 95,000 clones, around 75% of which are singletons, and about 4.5% rests with the top ten. The material sequenced was PBMCs. This receptor was taken from a man aged 55 to 70 in good health and CMV-seropositive. The rearrangement uses TRBV28 and TRBJ1-1; 9 nucleotides match TRBD1. DNA of the CDR3: TGTGCCAGCAGTTTGCGGACAGGGGTAGAGGCTTTCTTT. It specifies CASSLRTGVEAFF.